Sequencing of this T cell receptor beta chain was carried out in a study of T cell responses to AZD1222 COVID-19 vaccine (dated by TCRdb to 2020 to 2023). Concerning the study at large: TCR sequencing was performed for about 250 trial participants, of whom approximately 200 were given two doses of AZD1222 and approximately 26 were given two doses of MenACWY control vaccine. Trial participants were enrolled by age into subgroups of 18-55, 56-69 and 70-plus years, and roughly 160, 29 and 62 TCR-sequenced participants, respectively, were included in these subgroups.

The time point label, as the study defines it: about 28 days (+/-7) after the second vaccine dose. Because spike-specific TCR depth and breadth did not differ between the two schedules, AZD1222 recipients who got a second dose at roughly 4 weeks were pooled with those who got a second dose at roughly 12 weeks. Samples from vaccinated people were obtained from the UK trials COV001 and COV002, which included a single-blind randomized controlled phase 2/3 trial of AZD1222 (ChAdOx1 nCoV-19) in healthy adults. Trial participant PBMC samples were collected at day 0 and day 28 after the second dose for TCRbeta chain sequencing. A remark on this clone: What this receptor recognizes is not known. The input lacks base qualities; no much larger clone sits a single base away.

The CDR3 regions of human TCRbeta chains were subjected to immunosequencing. Under the source paper's analysis protocol: Repertoire TCRs were matched against a reference library of SARS-CoV-2-specific TCRs generated with the MIRA antigen-specificity platform. Breadth meant the fraction of unique TCRs that were SARS-CoV-2-associated, whereas depth meant the fraction of total T cells that were SARS-CoV-2-associated. Each spike-specific TCR was assigned to its reactive spike region and to a CD4 or CD8 class using the MIRA data. Log10-transformed breadth and depth values were compared by one-way ANOVA with Sidak's multiple comparisons tests. TCRdb took this table from immuneACCESS and kept in-frame rearrangements with V and J called. Such tables lack part of the clones; where checked against another copy, unresolved V genes explain under half of the gap, and the rest is unexplained. That table furnishes V, J and clone size, whereas the DNA furnished D and trimming. The sample yields about 150,000 clones; around 88% were counted once. The ten most abundant clones make up 0.85% to 1.1% of the sample.

Overall study results and their limits: The 56-69-year group was small, and its depth increase did not reach significance, likely because of low power. No day 14 peak-response samples were available, so repertoires were characterized only after the peak T cell response. The whole spike protein was spanned by vaccine-associated CD4 TCRs, and dominant responses were seen in regions 160-218 and 743-854. Participants were mostly white British and included more females than males, and it was suggested by the authors that clonal diversity may have been underestimated. After two AZD1222 doses, both the breadth and the depth of spike-specific TCRs were significantly higher than at day 0 and than in MenACWY recipients. Conclusions about previously exposed vaccinees are limited, since just five or six AZD1222 recipients were seropositive for SARS-CoV-2 at baseline. Reportedly, almost half of the unique spike-specific TCRs recognized epitopes lying outside the regions that are mutated in the B.1.351 and B.1.1.7 variants.

Sequences LNHDA (CDR1) and SQIVND (CDR2) are obtained from the germline V gene (reference sequence). CDR3 length: 14 amino acids, cysteine to phenylalanine. The retained sequence is limited to the CDR3, 42 bases, with the frame set at the first base. V is pared back by 3 bases and J by 5 bases, with 11 bases lying between the germline termini. The material sequenced was peripheral blood, taken 28 days after the second AZD1222 dose. The chain is assembled from TRBV19 and TRBJ1-5; the D gene identity is not certain. The source of this sequence is an adult who received the AZD1222 COVID-19 vaccine. The base sequence is TGTGCCAGTAGTATGGTCTCAGCCTATCAGCCCCAGCATTTT. This codes for CASSMVSAYQPQHF.